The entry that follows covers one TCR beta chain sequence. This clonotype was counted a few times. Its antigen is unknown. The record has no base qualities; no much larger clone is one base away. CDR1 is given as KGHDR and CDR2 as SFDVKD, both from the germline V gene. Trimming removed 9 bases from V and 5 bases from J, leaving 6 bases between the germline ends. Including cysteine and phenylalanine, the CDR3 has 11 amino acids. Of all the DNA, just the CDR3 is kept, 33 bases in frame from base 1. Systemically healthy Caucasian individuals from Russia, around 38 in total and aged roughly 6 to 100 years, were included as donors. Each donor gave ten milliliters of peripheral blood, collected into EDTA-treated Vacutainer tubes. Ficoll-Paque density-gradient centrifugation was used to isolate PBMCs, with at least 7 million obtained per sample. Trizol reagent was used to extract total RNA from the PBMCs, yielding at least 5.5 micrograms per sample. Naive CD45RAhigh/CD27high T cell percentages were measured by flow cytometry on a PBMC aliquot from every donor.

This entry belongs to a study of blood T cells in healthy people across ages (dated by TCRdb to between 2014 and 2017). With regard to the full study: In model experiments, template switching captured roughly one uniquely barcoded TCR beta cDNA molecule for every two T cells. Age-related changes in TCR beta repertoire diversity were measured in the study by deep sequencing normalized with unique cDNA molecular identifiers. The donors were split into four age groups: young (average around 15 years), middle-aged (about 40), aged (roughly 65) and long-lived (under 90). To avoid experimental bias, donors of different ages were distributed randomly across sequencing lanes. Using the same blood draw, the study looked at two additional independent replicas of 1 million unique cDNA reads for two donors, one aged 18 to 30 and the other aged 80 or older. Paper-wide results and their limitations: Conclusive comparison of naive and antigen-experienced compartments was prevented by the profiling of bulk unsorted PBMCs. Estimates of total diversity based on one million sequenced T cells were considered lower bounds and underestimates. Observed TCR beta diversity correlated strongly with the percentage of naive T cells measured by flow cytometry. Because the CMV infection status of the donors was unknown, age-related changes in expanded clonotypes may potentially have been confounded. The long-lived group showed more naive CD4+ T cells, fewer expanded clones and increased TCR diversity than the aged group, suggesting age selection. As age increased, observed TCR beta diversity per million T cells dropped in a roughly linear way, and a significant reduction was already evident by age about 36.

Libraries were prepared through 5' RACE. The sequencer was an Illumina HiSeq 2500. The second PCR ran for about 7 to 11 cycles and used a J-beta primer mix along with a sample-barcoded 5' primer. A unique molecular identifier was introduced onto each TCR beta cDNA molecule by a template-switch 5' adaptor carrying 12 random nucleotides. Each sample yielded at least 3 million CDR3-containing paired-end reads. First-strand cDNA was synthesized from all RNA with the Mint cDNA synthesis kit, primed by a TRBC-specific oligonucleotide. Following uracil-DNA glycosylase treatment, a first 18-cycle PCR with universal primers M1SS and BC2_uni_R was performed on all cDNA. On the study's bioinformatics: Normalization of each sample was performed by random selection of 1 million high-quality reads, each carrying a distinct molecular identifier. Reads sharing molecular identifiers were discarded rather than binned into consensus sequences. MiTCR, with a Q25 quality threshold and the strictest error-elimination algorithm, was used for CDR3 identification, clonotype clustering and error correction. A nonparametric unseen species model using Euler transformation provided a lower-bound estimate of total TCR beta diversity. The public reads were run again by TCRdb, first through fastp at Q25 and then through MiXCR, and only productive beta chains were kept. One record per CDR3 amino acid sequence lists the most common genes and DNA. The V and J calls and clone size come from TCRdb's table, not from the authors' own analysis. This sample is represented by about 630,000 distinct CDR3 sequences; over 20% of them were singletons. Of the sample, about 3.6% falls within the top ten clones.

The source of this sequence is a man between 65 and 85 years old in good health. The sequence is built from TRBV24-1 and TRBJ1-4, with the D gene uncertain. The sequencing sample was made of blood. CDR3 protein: CATFKNEKLFF. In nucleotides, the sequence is TGTGCCACCTTTAAGAATGAAAAACTGTTTTTT.